Below are 12 T cell receptor beta chains sequenced from a single sample in a study of CD8+ T cells in alopecia areata. RNA extraction was followed by reverse transcription into cDNA, which acted as the sequencing template. Clones were read by immunoSEQ multiplex PCR, and TCRdb kept only the in-frame ones, dropping some. The sample gives 290,000 or so clones, none seen only once, and the top ten clones hold roughly 1.2%. Sorting used CD4, CD8alpha, NKG2D, NKG2ACE and other markers on pooled cutaneous lymph node cells. The sample taken for sequencing was CD4+ T cells sorted from a lymph node. Receptors were obtained from a C3H/HeJ mouse with alopecia areata. Mice of this strain are of MHC haplotype H2-k.

This clone was detected only a few times. The germline and genes are mouse ones. Sequencing ends 4 residues short of the CDR3 end; the germline J gene provides the rest. V and J are TRBV1 and TRBJ2-4, with TRBD2 matching 11 bases. In germline, CDR1 is NSQYPW, CDR2 LRSPGD (reference sequence). Unmatched junction bases numbered 2, after V lost 8 bases and J lost 1 base. CDR3 length: 14 residues. Partial CDR3 DNA: TGCACCTGCGCGGGACTGGGGGGTCAAAAC. Its translation: CTCAGLGGQN. The complete CDR3 sequence is CTCAGLGGQNTLYF.

Note on this clone: The gene names given are mouse names. The CDR3 end falls 4 residues outside the read, so it is completed with the germline J gene. V gene TRBV19 combines with J gene TRBJ2-4, with D possibly matching TRBD1 (5 bases). V was cut by 5 bases and J by 3 bases, with 10 bases left in between. CDR3 size: 13 residues. From germline, CDR1 is FNHDT and CDR2 SITEND (reference sequence). CDR3 protein: CASSRDRQNTLYF. The DNA read from the CDR3 is TGTGCCAGCAGCCGTGACAGACAAAAC.

The sample holds a few counts of this clone. Mouse names are used for the genes. Other DNA sequences in this sample translate to the same CDR3. The DNA read from the CDR3 is TGTGCCAGCAGCCAAGATACAGCAAACTCC. Translation gives CASSQDTANS. The whole CDR3 protein is CASSQDTANSDYTF. The chain links TRBV5 to TRBJ1-2; D is ambiguous. The observed sequence ends 4 residues before the CDR3 terminus, with the missing tail filled in from the germline J gene. CDR1 LGHNA and CDR2 YNLKQL come from the germline V gene (reference sequence). The CDR3 loop spans 14 amino acids. Trimming removed 0 bases at V and 0 bases at J, with 5 bases between.

Of note for this clone: The gene symbols are mouse symbols. The read terminates 4 residues before the CDR3 end, so the remaining end is supplied by the germline J gene. The chain has TRBV17 and TRBJ2-5; possible D gene TRBD1, 6 bases. Trimming stripped 1 base from V and 3 bases from J, with 11 bases between. There are 15 residues in the CDR3. Germline lookup yields CDR1 MNHDT and CDR2 YYDKIL. CDR3 region: CASSRAPGQQDTQYF. The sequenced CDR3 bases are TGTGCTAGCAGTAGAGCACCGGGACAACAAGAC.

This clone appeared a few times. Any gene name here is a mouse gene name. The read comes to an end 3 residues before the CDR3 does, leaving the germline J gene to fill in the end. The rearrangement uses TRBV19 and TRBJ1-6, with 9 bases that match TRBD1. TRBJ1-6 is reported as an ORF; its role is uncertain. Germline CDR1 reads FNHDT; CDR2 reads SITEND (reference sequence). There are 12 residues in the CDR3. The covered CDR3 bases are TGTGAGGGGGACAGGGTCAATTCGCCC. Its protein is CEGDRVNSP. The entire CDR3 is CEGDRVNSPLYF.

This clone has more than one count but fewer than ten. The listed genes are named as in mouse. The sample contains more than one DNA sequence encoding this CDR3. Incomplete CDR3 DNA: TGTGCCAGCAGTCCTTTCTATAATTCGCCC. Amino acids: CASSPFYNSP. The CDR3, in full, reads CASSPFYNSPLYF. The gene calls are TRBV13-3 and TRBJ1-6; no clear D gene. Read data end 3 residues before the CDR3 end; the end is taken from the germline J gene. TRBJ1-6 is an open reading frame whose function is uncertain. Germline CDR1 NNHDY, CDR2 SYVADS. V was cut by 4 bases and J by 3 bases, with 5 bases left in between. The CDR3 runs 13 residues.

This clone was observed a handful of times. Genes here carry mouse names. The observed sequence ends 4 residues before the CDR3 terminus, with the missing tail filled in from the germline J gene. The V gene is TRBV13-3, the J gene TRBJ2-3, with 8 bases that match TRBD2. The CDR3 runs to 15 residues. CDR1 and CDR2 (germline): NNHDY, SYVADS. The trim removed 2 bases at V and 0 bases at J, leaving 2 bases unmatched. Incomplete CDR3 DNA: TGTGCCAGCAGTGAGGACTGGGATAGTGCAGAA. Protein: CASSEDWDSAE. The whole CDR3 is CASSEDWDSAETLYF.

The table lists this clone with a few counts. Gene labels here are mouse ones. The missing CDR3 end, 4 residues past where the read stops, is filled in from the germline J gene. The rearrangement links TRBV19 to TRBJ2-1; TRBD1 is a possible D gene (6 bases). Germline CDR1 is FNHDT and CDR2 is SITEND (reference sequence). The CDR3 length is 16 residues. V was shortened by 4 bases and J by 1 base, with 15 bases between the two germline ends. The sequenced CDR3 bases are TGTGCCAGCAGTTTCAAACCGGGACAAAACTATGCT. This translates into CASSFKPGQNYA. The whole CDR3 sequence reads CASSFKPGQNYAEQFF.

About this clone itself: The germline and genes are mouse ones. The read is 4 residues too short to cover the CDR3 end, so that end is filled in from the germline J gene. The sample holds other DNA sequences that translate to the same CDR3. The chain couples TRBV31 to TRBJ1-2; 9 nucleotides align to TRBD1. V was pared by 1 base and J by 3 bases, with 3 bases of the junction left unmatched. The CDR3 covers 14 residues. Germline V lookup: CDR1 GKSSPN, CDR2 SITVG. The CDR3 spells CAWSQTGGDSDYTF. Incomplete CDR3 DNA: TGTGCCTGGAGTCAGACAGGGGGAGACTCC.

This clone turned up a few times. Mouse germline and gene names are used. The read halts 4 residues ahead of the CDR3 end, with the missing end drawn from the germline J gene. Other DNA sequences in the sample encode the same CDR3. The chain recombines TRBV19 with TRBJ1-1; 9 bases are shared with TRBD1. The V segment lost 0 bases and the J segment 0 bases; nucleotides outside the gene matches: 0. The CDR3 is made up of 15 amino acids. CDR1 FNHDT and CDR2 SITEND come from the germline V gene (reference sequence). The CDR3 protein is CASSIGQGANTEVFF. Partial CDR3 DNA: TGTGCCAGCAGTATAGGACAGGGGGCAAACACA.

Comments on this clone: The germline and genes are mouse ones. The read is 4 residues too short to cover the CDR3 end, so that end is filled in from the germline J gene. V is TRBV13-3 and J is TRBJ2-7, with 7 nucleotides matching TRBD2. The germline V gene has CDR1 NNHDY and CDR2 SYVADS. The length of the CDR3 is 13 residues. The CDR3 bases that were read are TGTGCCAGCAGTACTCTATGGGGGGAT. Its protein product is CASSTLWGD. The CDR3 reads in full as CASSTLWGDEQYF.

This clone was observed at least ten times. Gene names are the mouse ones. The CDR3 sequence is CASSAWGNSDYTF. The DNA read from the CDR3 is TGTGCCAGCAGTGCTTGGGGGAACTCC. This chain joins TRBV13-1 and TRBJ1-2, with D tentatively TRBD1 (5 bases). The CDR3 extends 4 residues past the end of the read, so its final part is completed from the germline J gene. The length of the CDR3 is 13 residues. V was trimmed by 3 bases and J by 2 bases, leaving 8 bases between them. The germline CDR1 and CDR2 sequences are NSHNY and SYGAGN.